Below are 26 T cell receptor beta chains sequenced from a single sample in a study of blood T cell repertoires in COVID-19. The assay was immunoSEQ multiplex PCR, and TCRdb's table has in-frame clones only and misses some. The table records around 140,000 clones, 84% of them present only once. Sequenced material: peripheral blood. The receptors stem from a young man with COVID-19, enrolled during active disease.

The chain couples TRBV9 to TRBJ2-5; 12 bases line up with TRBD2. V dropped 0 bases and J dropped 5; count of bases not matched to a gene: 2. Per germline, CDR1 SGDLS and CDR2 YYNGEE. The CDR3 runs to 15 residues. The CDR3 spells CASSVGGLAGETQYF. In DNA form, the CDR3 reads TGTGCCAGCAGCGTAGGGGGACTAGCGGGTGAGACCCAGTACTTC.

This clone was counted between two and nine times. This chain links TRBV3-1 (or the pseudogene TRBV3-2) with TRBJ1-2; 7 bases align to TRBD1. Germline CDR1 and CDR2: LGHDT and YNNKEL (reference sequence). The CDR3 totals 14 residues. V was pared by 1 base and J by 4 bases, with 3 bases of the junction left unmatched. CDR3 loop: CASSQGDRLYGYTF. In DNA, the CDR3 is TGTGCCAGCAGCCAAGGGGACAGACTCTATGGCTACACCTTC.

J is TRBJ2-7 and V is TRBV29-1, with 10 bases that match TRBD1. The CDR3 sequence is 13 residues long. J was trimmed by 3 bases and V by 4 bases; bases with no gene match: 3. The V gene's germline CDR1 is SQVTM and CDR2 ANQGSEA. CDR3 coding DNA: TGCAGCGTTGTTGACAGGGGGCGCTACGAGCAGTACTTC. Translating gives CSVVDRGRYEQYF.

The rearrangement joins TRBV25-1 to TRBJ1-1; D is ambiguous. The CDR3 is 12 amino acids. The germline V gene has CDR1 MGHDK and CDR2 SYGVNS. V lost 5 bases to trimming and J lost 2 bases, with 6 bases between them. The CDR3: CASSSGNTEAFF. CDR3 bases: TGTGCCAGCAGTAGCGGTAACACTGAAGCTTTCTTT.

This clone was recorded only once. J is TRBJ2-5 and V is TRBV2, with no clear D. The CDR3 contains 10 residues. Per the germline V gene, CDR1 is SNHLY and CDR2 is FYNNEI. V dropped 6 bases and J dropped 4 bases, with 3 bases sitting between them. The CDR3 DNA reads TGTGCCAGCAGCGTAGAGACCCAGTACTTC. It translates to CASSVETQYF.

This clone was found a few times. The identical CDR3 is also encoded by other nucleotide sequences in the sample. This rearrangement joins TRBV10-3 to TRBJ2-7; D gene unclear. The CDR3 sequence is 11 residues long. Per the germline V gene, CDR1 is ENHRY and CDR2 is SYGVKD. V was clipped by 2 bases and J by 5 bases, with 4 bases between them. The CDR3 nucleotides read TGTGCCATCAGTGAGGGAGACGAGCAGTACTTC. Residues: CAISEGDEQYF.

The chain joins TRBV19 to TRBJ2-1; 9 nucleotides line up with TRBD2. V lost 7 bases and J lost 7; bases outside the gene matches: 5. The CDR3 totals 13 residues. CDR1 is LNHDA, CDR2 SQIVND, per germline (reference sequence). Here the CDR3 DNA reads TGTGCCAGTATGAGGCGGGAGGGGAATGAGCAGTTCTTC. As protein: CASMRREGNEQFF.

This chain links TRBV6-2 or TRBV6-3 with TRBJ2-2; D is uncertain. Germline CDR1 MNHEY, CDR2 SVGEGT. CDR3 length equals 13 residues. The V end lost 4 bases, the J end lost 0 bases, and 3 bases lay between the germline ends. The CDR3 DNA sequence: TGTGCCAGCAGTTTATCGAACACCGGGGAGCTGTTTTTT. Protein: CASSLSNTGELFF.

The chain uses TRBV28 and TRBJ2-3, with 10 bases fitting TRBD1. V lost 2 bases to trimming and J lost 2 bases; unmatched junction nucleotides: 1. CDR3 size: 15 residues. In germline, CDR1 is MDHEN, CDR2 SYDVKM. CDR3 DNA sequence: TGTGCCAGCAGTTTAAGACAGGGGGCCACAGATACGCAGTATTTT. Translation: CASSLRQGATDTQYF.

The genes are TRBV18 and TRBJ1-1, with a weak D call TRBD1 (5 bases). The length of the CDR3 is 13 residues. Trimming pared 6 bases from V and 4 bases from J, leaving 12 bases between. Per the germline V gene, CDR1 is KGHSH and CDR2 is LQKENI. The CDR3 region is CASSPMGGTEAFF. CDR3 in DNA: TGTGCCAGCTCCCCAATGGGGGGCACTGAAGCTTTCTTT.

The gene calls are TRBV5-1 and TRBJ1-1; 7 bases map to TRBD1. The J segment lost 6 bases and the V segment lost 4 bases, leaving 9 bases of the junction unmatched. This CDR3 spans 14 amino acids. Germline V gives CDR1 SGHRS, CDR2 YFSETQ. In DNA form, the CDR3 reads TGCGCCAGCAGCCCACAGGGGAGTTTCGCTGAAGCTTTCTTT. Its protein is CASSPQGSFAEAFF.

This rearrangement joins TRBV7-2 to TRBJ1-2, with D perhaps TRBD1 (6 bases). The CDR3 length is 14 residues. The V end was cut by 5 bases, the J end by 5 bases, with 15 bases between. The germline CDR1 and CDR2 sequences are SGHTA and FQGNSA. Here the CDR3 reads CASSPTTGSYGYTF. CDR3 nucleotide sequence: TGTGCCAGCAGCCCGACTACAGGGAGTTATGGCTACACCTTC.

V gene TRBV5-5 combines with J gene TRBJ1-2; D possibly corresponds to TRBD1 (6 bases). This CDR3 region has 15 residues. Germline assignment: CDR1 SGHKS and CDR2 YYEKEE (reference sequence). Between the trimmed V and J ends, which lost 0 bases and 2 bases, there was a span of 11 bases. The CDR3 loop is CASSLAGDLNYGYTF. The DNA of the CDR3 is TGTGCCAGCAGCTTGGCAGGGGATTTAAACTATGGCTACACCTTC.

The chain recombines TRBV27 with TRBJ1-5, with 10 bases lining up with TRBD1. The CDR3 length is 15 residues. The V gene's germline CDR1 is MNHEY and CDR2 SMNVEV (reference sequence). The V gene end was trimmed by 5 bases and the J gene end by 2 bases; junction bases not matched to a gene: 3. The CDR3 protein is CASSPGTGGNQPQHF. CDR3 nucleotides: TGTGCCAGCAGTCCCGGGACAGGGGGCAATCAGCCCCAGCATTTT.

The chain employs TRBV18 and TRBJ2-2; unclear D gene. Germline-derived CDR1 and CDR2 are KGHSH and LQKENI. This CDR3 has 14 residues. V was trimmed by 4 bases and J by 6 bases, leaving 12 bases between them. The chain's CDR3 is CASSLNPRAGELFF. The CDR3, as DNA: TGTGCCAGCTCACTAAACCCGCGAGCCGGGGAGCTGTTTTTT.

The rearrangement links TRBV6-4 to TRBJ2-2; 10 nucleotides line up with TRBD2. Germline V gene lookup returns CDR1 MRHNA and CDR2 SNTAGT. CDR3 length equals 17 residues. V trimming: 3 bases; J trimming: 4 bases; junction bases outside the gene matches: 8. Written as DNA, the CDR3 is TGTGCCAGCAGTGAAATCGGGCTAGCGGGAGCCACCGGGGAGCTGTTTTTT. It encodes CASSEIGLAGATGELFF.

This clone was counted a few times. The V call is TRBV18, the J call TRBJ2-5; 11 bases are a match to TRBD2. CDR3 length: 15 amino acids. Germline V gives CDR1 KGHSH, CDR2 LQKENI. The junction had 3 bases not matched to a gene; V was cut back by 4 bases and J by 2 bases. The CDR3 sequence is CASSRGLAAQETQYF. The CDR3 region has the DNA TGTGCCAGCTCACGGGGACTAGCGGCACAAGAGACCCAGTACTTC.

The genes are TRBV7-9 and TRBJ1-1, with 9 bases identical to TRBD1. The CDR3 is 15 amino acids. Germline trimming cut 1 base from V and 5 bases from J; bases unmatched to any gene: 5. Germline loops: CDR1 SEHNR, CDR2 FQNEAQ (reference sequence). CDR3 coding DNA: TGTGCCAGCAGCTTAGATTGGACAGGGGTGACTGAAGCTTTCTTT. This translates into CASSLDWTGVTEAFF.

The chain has TRBV14 and TRBJ2-3; unclear D gene. In germline, CDR1 is SGHDN, CDR2 FVKESK. V lost 1 base to trimming and J lost 6 bases, with 8 bases between them. The CDR3 is made up of 13 amino acids. This CDR3 reads CASSQGVVDTQYF. For the CDR3, the DNA is TGTGCCAGCAGCCAAGGAGTTGTGGATACGCAGTATTTT.

The genes are TRBV19 and TRBJ2-1; 7 bases line up with TRBD1. The V and J ends lost 4 bases and 0 bases, in that order; junction bases with no gene match: 6. Germline CDR1 and CDR2: LNHDA and SQIVND (reference sequence). The CDR3 length is 16 residues. The CDR3 region has the DNA TGTGCCAGTAGTAAATCAGGGACAGTCTCCTACAATGAGCAGTTCTTC. Translated, it gives CASSKSGTVSYNEQFF.

The chain has TRBV30 and TRBJ1-5, with D hard to call. In germline, CDR1 is GTSNPN, CDR2 SVGIG (reference sequence). This CDR3 has 13 residues. V was clipped by 0 bases and J by 4 bases, with 7 bases between them. The CDR3 reads CAWSVAGNQPQHF. Written as DNA, the CDR3 is TGTGCCTGGAGTGTAGCGGGGAATCAGCCCCAGCATTTT.

The genes are TRBV15 and TRBJ2-3, with TRBD2 matching over 14 bases. V lost 5 bases to trimming and J lost 7 bases; unmatched junction nucleotides: 8. There are 16 residues in the CDR3. The germline V gene encodes CDR1 LNHNV and CDR2 YYDKDF (reference sequence). The DNA for the CDR3 is TGTGCCACCAGCGCTCCGGGACTAGCGGGAGCATATACGCAGTATTTT. It encodes CATSAPGLAGAYTQYF.

V is TRBV3-1 (or the pseudogene TRBV3-2) and J is TRBJ1-1, with TRBD1 as a possible D gene (6 bases). Germline CDR1 is LGHDT and CDR2 is YNNKEL (reference sequence). Trimming shortened V by 2 bases and J by 5 bases, and 9 bases separated the two germline ends. The CDR3 covers 13 residues. The CDR3 protein is CASSQRQATEAFF. Here the CDR3 DNA reads TGTGCCAGCAGCCAAAGACAGGCAACTGAAGCTTTCTTT.

This chain uses TRBV12-5 with TRBJ2-1; 7 bases align to TRBD1. V shed 7 bases and J 7 bases; nucleotides not matched to a gene: 13. The CDR3 is 15 residues long. CDR1 is LGHNT and CDR2 is FRNRAP in the germline V gene. CDR3 nucleotides: TGTGCTAGTGCCCCGGGACAGTCGGGTAGGAATGAGCAGTTCTTC. Translating gives CASAPGQSGRNEQFF.

The chain couples TRBV2 to TRBJ2-1; 11 bases align to TRBD2. V shed 6 bases, J shed 7 bases, and the junction held 8 bases outside the gene matches. The CDR3 loop spans 15 amino acids. Germline V gives CDR1 SNHLY, CDR2 FYNNEI. The CDR3 DNA follows: TGTGCCAGCAGGCTACTAGCGGGAGTACAGAATGAGCAGTTCTTC. Translated, it gives CASRLLAGVQNEQFF. Together with reference TRBV2 and TRBJ2-1, the CDR3 gives the full variable domain: EPEVTQTPSHQVTQMGQEVILRCVPISNHLYFYWYRQILGQKVEFLVSFYNNEISEKSEIFDDQFSVERPDGSNFTLKIRSTKLEDSAMYFCASRLLAGVQNEQFFGPGTRLTVL.

DNA of the CDR3: TGTGCCTGGAGTGAGTCAAGGAGGGAAAAACTGTTTTTT. This gives the protein CAWSESRREKLFF. The chain joins TRBV30 to TRBJ1-4; D gene uncertain. V lost 1 base and J lost 8, with 11 bases in between. The germline V gene encodes CDR1 GTSNPN and CDR2 SVGIG (reference sequence). The CDR3 contains 13 residues.